Sequencing of this T cell receptor (beta chain) was carried out in a study of control samples from healthy donors and cancer patients. Using immunoSEQ multiplex PCR, the repertoire was profiled, and TCRdb retains in-frame clones only, with some absent. The sample holds roughly 120,000 clones, approximately 88% seen once. Trimming removed 0 bases at V and 2 bases at J, with 14 bases between. There are 16 residues in the CDR3. Germline V CDR1 and CDR2: GTSNPN, SVGIG (reference sequence). The sequence derives from a woman aged 60-75 years with lung cancer. This chain links TRBV30 with TRBJ1-5; possible D gene TRBD1, 5 bases. Specimen: PBMCs. The CDR3, as DNA: TGTGCCTGGAGTGTCAGGGATGTTACGGGCAATCAGCCCCAGCATTTT. This encodes CAWSVRDVTGNQPQHF.